These 20 T cell receptor beta chains originate from one sample sequenced in a study of blood T cell repertoires in COVID-19. Generated by immunoSEQ multiplex PCR, the TCRdb table keeps only in-frame clones and is missing some. The repertoire consists of some 250,000 clones, with around 85% occurring once and the leading ten covering less than 4%. Sequencing used peripheral blood. These receptors were obtained from a woman between 25 and 40 years old who had recovered from COVID-19.

This clone was detected a few times. The chain combines TRBV2 with TRBJ1-1; D is unresolved. The V gene lost 7 bases and the J gene lost 3 bases, with 15 bases spanning the gap. This CDR3 contains 14 residues. Germline assignment: CDR1 SNHLY and CDR2 FYNNEI. The CDR3 loop reads CASKFGGEYTEAFF. The CDR3 DNA reads TGTGCCAGCAAATTCGGCGGGGAGTACACTGAAGCTTTCTTT.

The V and J genes are TRBV9 and TRBJ2-1; 7 bases fit TRBD1. Looked up from germline, CDR1 is SGDLS and CDR2 is YYNGEE. V gave up 4 bases and J gave up 6 bases; unmatched junction bases: 7. The CDR3 extends over 14 amino acids. The DNA of the CDR3 is TGTGCCAGCAGCATCTCCGGGACAGTCAATGAGCAGTTCTTC. Its protein product is CASSISGTVNEQFF.

The chain combines TRBV7-9 with TRBJ1-4; 8 bases are a match to TRBD1. Trimming took 3 bases from V and 7 from J; bases not matched to a gene: 4. In germline, CDR1 is SEHNR, CDR2 FQNEAQ (reference sequence). This CDR3 contains 14 residues. The CDR3 spells CASSFGQGTEKLFF. The CDR3 DNA is TGTGCCAGCAGCTTTGGACAGGGTACTGAAAAACTGTTTTTT.

Of note for this clone: One junction end disagrees with the germline gene, perhaps due to a read error. This chain connects TRBV6-5 to TRBJ1-2; TRBD1 might be the D (5 bases). Germline CDR1 MNHEY, CDR2 SVGAGI. CDR3 size: 12 residues. The CDR3 loop reads CASSRANYGYTF. For the CDR3, the DNA is TGTGCCAGCAGCAGGGCTAATTATGGCTACACCTTC.

The chain carries TRBV7-9 and TRBJ2-7; 8 nucleotides match TRBD1. Trimming took 3 bases from V and 3 from J; bases not matched to a gene: 16. CDR1 is SEHNR and CDR2 is FQNEAQ in the germline V gene (reference sequence). The CDR3 has 18 amino acids. CDR3 DNA sequence: TGTGCCAGCAGCTTTGCGGCAGGGGGCTTCGGAGGGGACTACGAGCAGTACTTC. Its protein is CASSFAAGGFGGDYEQYF.

V usage is TRBV4-1 and J usage is TRBJ2-3; maybe TRBD1 (6 bases). Germline V gene sequence: CDR1 MGHRA, CDR2 YSYEKL. CDR3 size: 17 residues. Trimming left V 4 bases short and J 0 bases short, with 17 bases between. CDR3 region: CASSLREGDPSTDTQYF. CDR3 nucleotide sequence: TGCGCCAGCAGCCTCCGAGAGGGGGACCCTAGCACAGATACGCAGTATTTT.

This chain links TRBV30 with TRBJ2-7; 8 bases agree with TRBD1. This CDR3 is built from 11 residues. Trimming took 4 bases from V and 10 from J; bases not matched to a gene: 6. Germline-derived CDR1 and CDR2 are GTSNPN and SVGIG (reference sequence). The CDR3 loop is CAWTTGGEQYF. The DNA of the CDR3 is TGTGCCTGGACAACAGGGGGAGAACAGTACTTC.

The V gene is TRBV5-4, the J gene TRBJ2-1, with a weak D call TRBD2 (5 bases). There are 15 residues in the CDR3. Germline CDR1 SGHNT, CDR2 YYREEE (reference sequence). The V end lost 4 bases, the J end lost 6 bases, and 17 bases lay between the germline ends. CDR3 nucleotides: TGTGCCAGCAGCCCAACTCCCCCGCGGGTCAATGAGCAGTTCTTC. Translating gives CASSPTPPRVNEQFF.

The chain employs TRBV7-9 and TRBJ2-7, with D possibly matching TRBD2 (5 bases). Germline loops: CDR1 SEHNR, CDR2 FQNEAQ (reference sequence). CDR3 length: 13 residues. V was cut by 0 bases and J by 3 bases, with 6 bases left in between. The CDR3 sequence: CASSLAEGYEQYF. The CDR3 region has the DNA TGTGCCAGCAGCTTAGCAGAGGGCTACGAGCAGTACTTC.

The chain is built from TRBV7-2 and TRBJ1-2; no definite D call. This CDR3 is built from 14 residues. Trimming removed 1 base at V and 2 bases at J, with 8 bases between. The V gene's germline CDR1 is SGHTA and CDR2 FQGNSA. CDR3 loop: CASSLVSSNYGYTF. DNA for the CDR3: TGTGCCAGCAGCTTAGTTTCATCAAACTATGGCTACACCTTC.

The chain couples TRBV18 to TRBJ1-4; a possible D gene is TRBD1 (6 bases). The germline V and J ends were trimmed by 5 bases and 2 bases, with 12 bases remaining between them. CDR3 length: 15 residues. The germline V gene has CDR1 KGHSH and CDR2 LQKENI. The CDR3 here is CASSIGTHTNEKLFF. Written as DNA, the CDR3 is TGTGCCAGCTCAATCGGGACACACACTAATGAAAAACTGTTTTTT.

V gene TRBV6-6 combines with J gene TRBJ1-2; TRBD1 might be the D (5 bases). Trimming removed 6 bases from V and 4 bases from J, with 12 bases in between. The CDR3 runs 13 residues. Germline V gives CDR1 MNHNY, CDR2 SVGAGI (reference sequence). This CDR3 reads CASRIQGPYGYTF. CDR3 bases: TGTGCCAGCAGGATCCAGGGCCCCTATGGCTACACCTTC.

The DNA for the CDR3 is TGTGCCAGCAGCCCTGAAAACAGGGGTCGCGAGCAGTACTTC. Its protein is CASSPENRGREQYF. The chain combines TRBV7-2 with TRBJ2-7, with 7 nucleotides matching TRBD1. The CDR3 loop spans 14 amino acids. Trimming cost V 5 bases and J 6 bases; bases outside gene matches: 10. CDR1 and CDR2 from the germline V gene are SGHTA and FQGNSA.

The chain carries TRBV5-5 and TRBJ2-3; 14 nucleotides match TRBD2. J was trimmed by 9 bases and V by 2 bases; bases with no gene match: 5. Germline values: CDR1 SGHKS, CDR2 YYEKEE (reference sequence). The CDR3 consists of 15 residues. For the CDR3, the DNA is TGTGCCAGCAGCTTAGGGACTAGCGGGGGAATGACGCAGTATTTT. It codes for CASSLGTSGGMTQYF.

The chain recombines TRBV9 with TRBJ1-3, with TRBD1 identical over 7 bases. Germline CDR1 and CDR2: SGDLS and YYNGEE. V trimming: 3 bases; J trimming: 2 bases; junction bases outside the gene matches: 2. The CDR3 runs to 14 residues. The CDR3 is CASSATGAGNTIYF. CDR3 nucleotide sequence: TGTGCCAGCAGCGCAACAGGGGCTGGAAACACCATATATTTT.

The chain couples TRBV6-5 to TRBJ1-2, with a tentative D call TRBD1 (6 bases). V was shortened by 6 bases and J by 4 bases, with 12 bases between the two germline ends. This CDR3 has 13 residues. The germline CDR1 and CDR2 sequences are MNHEY and SVGAGI. The CDR3 protein is CASRVSGVYGYTF. The CDR3 DNA reads TGTGCCAGCAGAGTATCAGGGGTCTATGGCTACACCTTC.

The rearrangement joins TRBV19 to TRBJ2-1; a weak D match, TRBD1 (5 bases). Trimming took 7 bases from V and 2 from J, leaving 12 bases between them. The CDR3 runs to 14 residues. Germline V gives CDR1 LNHDA, CDR2 SQIVND (reference sequence). For the CDR3, the DNA is TGTGCCAGTACCCGCCAGGGAACCTACAATGAGCAGTTCTTC. It specifies CASTRQGTYNEQFF.

This chain links TRBV5-1 with TRBJ2-7; weak D call: TRBD1 (5 bases). The CDR3 consists of 14 residues. The germline CDR1 and CDR2 sequences are SGHRS and YFSETQ. V gave up 7 bases and J gave up 1 base, with 15 bases separating them. The CDR3 reads CASRLLTVSYEQYF. CDR3 bases: TGCGCCAGCCGGCTGTTGACAGTGTCCTACGAGCAGTACTTC.

The rearrangement joins TRBV2 to TRBJ1-6, with TRBD1 as a possible D gene (6 bases). CDR3 length equals 14 residues. The ends were cut back, 3 bases at V and 10 bases at J, with 13 bases in the middle. The germline V gene has CDR1 SNHLY and CDR2 FYNNEI. The DNA for the CDR3 is TGTGCCAGCAGTGACGGGGGGGGCTGGTCACCCCTCCACTTT. Translation gives CASSDGGGWSPLHF.

This chain links TRBV5-1 with TRBJ2-3; 8 nucleotides agree with TRBD2. Germline V gives CDR1 SGHRS, CDR2 YFSETQ. V shed 1 base, J shed 2 bases, and the junction held 12 bases outside the gene matches. The CDR3 extends over 18 amino acids. The CDR3 spells CASSLSGTRGANTDTQYF. Here the CDR3 DNA reads TGCGCCAGCAGCTTGTCCGGGACTAGGGGAGCGAACACAGATACGCAGTATTTT.